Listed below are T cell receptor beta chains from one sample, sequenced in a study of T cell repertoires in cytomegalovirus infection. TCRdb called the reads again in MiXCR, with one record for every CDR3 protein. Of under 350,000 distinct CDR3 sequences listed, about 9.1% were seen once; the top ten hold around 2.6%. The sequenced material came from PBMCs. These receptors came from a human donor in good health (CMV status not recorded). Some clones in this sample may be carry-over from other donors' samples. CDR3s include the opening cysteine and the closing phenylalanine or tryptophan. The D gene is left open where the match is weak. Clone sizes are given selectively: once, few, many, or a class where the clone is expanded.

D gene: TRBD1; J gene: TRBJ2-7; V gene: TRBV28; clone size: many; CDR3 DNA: TGTGCCAGCAGTAGACAGGGAAGCTCCTACGAGCAGTACTTC; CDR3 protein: CASSRQGSSYEQYF
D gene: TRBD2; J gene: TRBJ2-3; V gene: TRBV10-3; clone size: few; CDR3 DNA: TGTGCCATCGGAGGCGGGGGGGCCCCAGATACGCAGTATTTT; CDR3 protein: CAIGGGGAPDTQYF
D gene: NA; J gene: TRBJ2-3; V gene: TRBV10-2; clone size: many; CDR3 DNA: TGCGCCAGCAGGTTAGCGTTTGATACAGATACGCAGTATTTT; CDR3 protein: CASRLAFDTDTQYF
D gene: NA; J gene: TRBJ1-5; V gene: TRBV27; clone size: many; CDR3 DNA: TGTGCCAGCAGCTTAGGGGGGACACCAAATCAGCCCCAGCATTTT; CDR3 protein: CASSLGGTPNQPQHF
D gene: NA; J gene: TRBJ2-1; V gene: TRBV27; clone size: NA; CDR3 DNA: TGTGCCAGCAGTTTCAAGGGGGGGTTCGGGACAACCTACAATGAGCAGTTCTTC; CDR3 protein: CASSFKGGFGTTYNEQFF
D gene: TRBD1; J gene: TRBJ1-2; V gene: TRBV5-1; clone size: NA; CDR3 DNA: TGCGCCAGCAGCTCCCAGGGACAGGCAATCTATGGCTACACCTTC; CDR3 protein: CASSSQGQAIYGYTF
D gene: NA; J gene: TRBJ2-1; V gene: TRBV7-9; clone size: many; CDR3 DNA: TGTGCCAGCAGCCTCGCCACCCTGGACGGCAGATACAATGAGCAGTTCTTC; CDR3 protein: CASSLATLDGRYNEQFF
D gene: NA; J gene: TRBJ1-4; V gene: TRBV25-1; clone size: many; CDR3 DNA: TGTGCCAGCAGTTTTTCCAGTCCACTCTCAACTAATGAAAAACTGTTTTTT; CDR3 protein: CASSFSSPLSTNEKLFF
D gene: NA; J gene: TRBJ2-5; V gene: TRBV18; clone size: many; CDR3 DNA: TGTGCCAGCTCACCAAGCCCAGGGCCCCAAGAGACCCAGTACTTC; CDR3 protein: CASSPSPGPQETQYF
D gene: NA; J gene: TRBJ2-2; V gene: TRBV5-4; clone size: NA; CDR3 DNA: TGTGCCAGCAGCTTGGCACAGAAGAACACCGGGGAGCTGTTTTTT; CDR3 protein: CASSLAQKNTGELFF
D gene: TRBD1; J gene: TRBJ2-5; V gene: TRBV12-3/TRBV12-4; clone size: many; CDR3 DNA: TGTGCCAGCAGACCAGACAGGGGGCGCGTCGAGACCCAGTACTTC; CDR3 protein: CASRPDRGRVETQYF
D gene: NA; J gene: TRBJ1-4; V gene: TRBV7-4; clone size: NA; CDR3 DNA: TGTGCCAGCAGCTTAGCGTTGGGAGCAACTAATGAAAAACTGTTTTTT; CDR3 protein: CASSLALGATNEKLFF
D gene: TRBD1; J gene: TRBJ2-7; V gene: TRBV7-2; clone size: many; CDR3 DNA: TGTGCCAGCAGCTTAGAAACAGGGGGCTACGAGCAGTACTTC; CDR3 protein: CASSLETGGYEQYF
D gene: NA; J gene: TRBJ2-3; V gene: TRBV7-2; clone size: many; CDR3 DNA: TGTGCCAGCAGCGCAGGCGGCACAGATACGCAGTATTTT; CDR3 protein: CASSAGGTDTQYF
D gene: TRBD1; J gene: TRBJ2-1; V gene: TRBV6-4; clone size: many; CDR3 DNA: TGTGCCAGCAGCCCCGGGACAGGCCACAATGAGCAGTTCTTC; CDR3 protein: CASSPGTGHNEQFF
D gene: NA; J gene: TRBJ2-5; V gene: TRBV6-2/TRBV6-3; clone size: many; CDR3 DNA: TGTGCCAGCAGCGCCAGGACTATTCAAGAGACCCAGTACTTC; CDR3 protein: CASSARTIQETQYF
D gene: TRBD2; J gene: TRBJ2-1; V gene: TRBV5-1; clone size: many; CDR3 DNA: TGCGCCAGCAGCTTTGGGACTAGCGGGCGCGATGAGCAGTTCTTC; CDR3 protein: CASSFGTSGRDEQFF
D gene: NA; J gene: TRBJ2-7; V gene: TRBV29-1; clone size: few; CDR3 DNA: TGCAGCGTTGTAAAGGGGGGAAGCTCCTACGAGCAGTACTTC; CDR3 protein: CSVVKGGSSYEQYF
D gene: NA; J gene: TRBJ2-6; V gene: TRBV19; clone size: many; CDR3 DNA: TGTGCCAGTAGTATCTGGGACAACCCCTCTGGGGCCAACGTCCTGACTTTC; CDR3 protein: CASSIWDNPSGANVLTF
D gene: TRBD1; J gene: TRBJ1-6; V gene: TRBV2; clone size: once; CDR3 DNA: TGTGCCAGCAGTACCAGGACAGGGGGCAACTCACCCCTCCACTTT; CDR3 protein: CASSTRTGGNSPLHF
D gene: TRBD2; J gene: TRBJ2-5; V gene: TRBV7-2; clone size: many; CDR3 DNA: TGTGCCAGCAGACCGACTAGCGGGGGGCCAGAGACCCAGTACTTC; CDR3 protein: CASRPTSGGPETQYF